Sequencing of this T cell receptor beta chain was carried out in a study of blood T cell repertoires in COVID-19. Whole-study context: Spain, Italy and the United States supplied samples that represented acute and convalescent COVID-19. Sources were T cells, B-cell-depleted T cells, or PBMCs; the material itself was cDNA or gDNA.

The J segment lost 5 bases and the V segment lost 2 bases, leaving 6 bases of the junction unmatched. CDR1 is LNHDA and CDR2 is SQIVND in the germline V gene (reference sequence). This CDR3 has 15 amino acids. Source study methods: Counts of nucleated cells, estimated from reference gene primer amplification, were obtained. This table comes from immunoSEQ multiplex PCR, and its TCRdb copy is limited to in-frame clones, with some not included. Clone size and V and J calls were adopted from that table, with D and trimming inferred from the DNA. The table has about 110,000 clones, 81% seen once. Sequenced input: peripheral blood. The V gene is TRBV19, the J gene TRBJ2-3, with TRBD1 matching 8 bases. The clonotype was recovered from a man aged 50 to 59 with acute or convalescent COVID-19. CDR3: CASSITGGYGDTQYF. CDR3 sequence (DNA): TGTGCCAGTAGTATAACAGGGGGGTATGGAGATACGCAGTATTTT.